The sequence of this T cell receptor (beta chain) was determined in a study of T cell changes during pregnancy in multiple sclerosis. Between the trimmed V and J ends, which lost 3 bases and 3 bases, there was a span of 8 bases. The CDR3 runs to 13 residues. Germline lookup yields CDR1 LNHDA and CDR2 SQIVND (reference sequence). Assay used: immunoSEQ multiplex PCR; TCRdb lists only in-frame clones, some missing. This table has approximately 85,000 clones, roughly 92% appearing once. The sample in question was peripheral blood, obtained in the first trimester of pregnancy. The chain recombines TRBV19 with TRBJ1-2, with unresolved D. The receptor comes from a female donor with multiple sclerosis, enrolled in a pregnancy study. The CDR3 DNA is TGTGCCAGTAGTATCGGAGCAGACTATGGCTACACCTTC. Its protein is CASSIGADYGYTF.